The sequence of this TCR beta chain was determined in a study of blood T cell repertoires in COVID-19. Study information: Samples came from the United States, Italy and Spain, spanning acute and convalescent COVID-19. T cells, B-cell-depleted T cells, or PBMCs provided the cDNA or gDNA that served as material.

In the original processing: Amplification with reference gene primers provided the estimates of nucleated cell counts. This table comes from immunoSEQ multiplex PCR, and its TCRdb copy is limited to in-frame clones, with some not included. The DNA gave D and trimming, while V, J and clone size come from that table. The sample includes about 120,000 clones, over 75% of them seen just once. What was sequenced was peripheral blood. This TCR was sampled from an elderly man with acute or convalescent COVID-19.

CDR3 region: CASSFGAPSSYEQYF. CDR3 in DNA: TGCGCCAGCAGCTTTGGGGCCCCGAGCTCCTACGAGCAGTACTTC. The chain combines TRBV5-1 with TRBJ2-7, with D perhaps TRBD1 (5 bases). Trimming stripped 2 bases from V and 0 bases from J, with 12 bases between. Germline values: CDR1 SGHRS, CDR2 YFSETQ. The CDR3 runs to 15 residues.